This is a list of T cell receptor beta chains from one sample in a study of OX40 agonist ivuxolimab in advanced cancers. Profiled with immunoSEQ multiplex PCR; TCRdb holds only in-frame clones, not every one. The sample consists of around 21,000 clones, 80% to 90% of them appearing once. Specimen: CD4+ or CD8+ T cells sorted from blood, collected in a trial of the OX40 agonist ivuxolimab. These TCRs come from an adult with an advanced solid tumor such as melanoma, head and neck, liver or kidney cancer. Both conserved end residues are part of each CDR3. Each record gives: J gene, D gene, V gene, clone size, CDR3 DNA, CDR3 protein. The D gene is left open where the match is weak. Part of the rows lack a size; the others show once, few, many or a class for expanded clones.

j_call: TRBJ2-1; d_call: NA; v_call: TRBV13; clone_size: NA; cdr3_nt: TGTGCCAGCAGCACCTCTTCCGGGGGGCACAATGAGCAGTTCTTC; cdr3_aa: CASSTSSGGHNEQFF
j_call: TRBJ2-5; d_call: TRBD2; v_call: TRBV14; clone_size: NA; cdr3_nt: TGTGCCAGCAGCCAAGATCTGTCGGGACTAGCAGGAAAAGAGACCCAGTACTTC; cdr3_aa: CASSQDLSGLAGKETQYF
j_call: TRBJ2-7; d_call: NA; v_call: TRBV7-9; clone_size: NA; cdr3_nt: TGTGCCAGCAGCTCGGGCGGGTTAGACGGACTAAACCCCTACGAGCAGTACTTC; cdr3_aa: CASSSGGLDGLNPYEQYF
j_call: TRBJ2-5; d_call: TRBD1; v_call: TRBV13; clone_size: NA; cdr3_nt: TGTGCCAGCAGCCCCGGGACAGGGGGCAGGGAGACCCAGTACTTC; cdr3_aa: CASSPGTGGRETQYF
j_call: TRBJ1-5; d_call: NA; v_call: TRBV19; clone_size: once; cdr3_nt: TGTGCCAGCAGGACAGCGACAGATCAGCCCCAGCATTTT; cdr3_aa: CASRTATDQPQHF
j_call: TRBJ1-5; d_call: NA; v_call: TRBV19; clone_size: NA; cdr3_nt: TGTGCCAGTAGAGAGGGGAACGGTCAGCCCCAGCATTTT; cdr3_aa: CASREGNGQPQHF
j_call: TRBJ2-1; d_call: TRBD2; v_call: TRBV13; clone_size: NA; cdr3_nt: TGTGCCAGCAGCCCGACTAGCGGGGCCTACAATGAGCAGTTCTTC; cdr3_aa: CASSPTSGAYNEQFF
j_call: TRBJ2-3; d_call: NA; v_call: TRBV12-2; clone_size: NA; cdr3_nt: TGTGCAAGTCGCTTAGGGCCCACTGGACTAGCGGGAGAAACAGATACGCAGTATTTT; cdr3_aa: CASRLGPTGLAGETDTQYF
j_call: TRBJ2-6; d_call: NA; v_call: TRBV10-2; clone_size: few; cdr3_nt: TGCGCCAGCAGCCACAGTGAAGCCAACGTCCTGACTTTC; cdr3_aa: CASSHSEANVLTF
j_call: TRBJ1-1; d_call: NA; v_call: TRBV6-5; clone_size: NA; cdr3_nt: TGTGCCAGCAGTGGGACGGTCAACACTGAAGCTTTCTTT; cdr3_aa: CASSGTVNTEAFF
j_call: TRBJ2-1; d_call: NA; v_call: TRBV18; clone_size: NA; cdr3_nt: TGTGCCAGCTCACCTAGCTGGAGCGATGCCAATGAGCAGTTCTTC; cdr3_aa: CASSPSWSDANEQFF
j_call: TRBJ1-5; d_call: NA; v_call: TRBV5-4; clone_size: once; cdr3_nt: TGTGCCAGCAGCTTGGGGGGAGATAGCAATCAGCCCCAGCATTTT; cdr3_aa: CASSLGGDSNQPQHF
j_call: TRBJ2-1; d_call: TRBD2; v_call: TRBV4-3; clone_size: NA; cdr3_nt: TGCGCCAGCAGCCCGGGACTAGCGGGGGTGATATACAATGAGCAGTTCTTC; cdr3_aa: CASSPGLAGVIYNEQFF
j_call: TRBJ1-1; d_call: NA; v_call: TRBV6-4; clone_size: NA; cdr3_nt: TGTGCCAGCAGTGACTCGATGAACACTGAAGCTTTCTTT; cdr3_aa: CASSDSMNTEAFF
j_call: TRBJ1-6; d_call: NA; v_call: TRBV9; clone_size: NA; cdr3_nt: TGTGCCAGCAGCTCTGAAGCAGGGGAAGGACCCCTCCACTTT; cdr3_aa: CASSSEAGEGPLHF
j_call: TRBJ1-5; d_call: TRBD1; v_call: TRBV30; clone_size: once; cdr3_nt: TGTGCCTGGAGCCGAGGGGGCGGTAGCCAGCCCCAGCATTTT; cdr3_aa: CAWSRGGGSQPQHF
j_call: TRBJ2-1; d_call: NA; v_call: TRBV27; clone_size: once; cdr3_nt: TGTGCCAGCAAAAGGGGGGGTCTCGAGCAGTTCTTC; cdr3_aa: CASKRGGLEQFF
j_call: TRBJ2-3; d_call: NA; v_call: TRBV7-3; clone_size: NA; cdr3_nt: TGTGCCAGCAGTTTGGGACCTTCCACAGATACGCAGTATTTT; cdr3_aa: CASSLGPSTDTQYF
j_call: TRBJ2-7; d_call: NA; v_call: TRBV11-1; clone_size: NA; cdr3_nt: TGTGCCAGCAGCCTGGGACGGGGCTACGAGCAGTACTTC; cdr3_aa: CASSLGRGYEQYF
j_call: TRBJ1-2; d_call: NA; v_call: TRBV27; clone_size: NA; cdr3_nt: TGTGCCAGCAGTTTAGAGACGAACTATGGCTACACCTTC; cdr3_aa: CASSLETNYGYTF
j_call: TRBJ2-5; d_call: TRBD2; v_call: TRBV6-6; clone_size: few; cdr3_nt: TGTGCCAGTGTAAGCGGGGTCACCCAGTACTTC; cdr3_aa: CASVSGVTQYF
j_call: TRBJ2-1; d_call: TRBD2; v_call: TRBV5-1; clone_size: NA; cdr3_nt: TGCGCCAGCAGCCCGGGACTAATGAACAATGTCAAGTTCTTC; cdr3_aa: CASSPGLMNNVKFF